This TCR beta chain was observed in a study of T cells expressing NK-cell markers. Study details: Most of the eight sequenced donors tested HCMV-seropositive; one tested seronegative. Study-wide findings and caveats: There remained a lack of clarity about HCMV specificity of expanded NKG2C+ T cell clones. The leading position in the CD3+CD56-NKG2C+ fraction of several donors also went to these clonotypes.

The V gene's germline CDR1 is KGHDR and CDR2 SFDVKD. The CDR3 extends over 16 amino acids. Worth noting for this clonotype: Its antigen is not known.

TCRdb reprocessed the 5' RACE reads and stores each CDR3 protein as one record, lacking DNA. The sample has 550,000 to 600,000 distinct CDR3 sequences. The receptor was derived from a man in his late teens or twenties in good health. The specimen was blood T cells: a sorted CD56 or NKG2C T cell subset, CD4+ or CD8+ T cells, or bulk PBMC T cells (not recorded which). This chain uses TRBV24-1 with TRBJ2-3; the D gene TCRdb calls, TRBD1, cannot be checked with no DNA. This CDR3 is CATSGGTGRYTDTQYF.